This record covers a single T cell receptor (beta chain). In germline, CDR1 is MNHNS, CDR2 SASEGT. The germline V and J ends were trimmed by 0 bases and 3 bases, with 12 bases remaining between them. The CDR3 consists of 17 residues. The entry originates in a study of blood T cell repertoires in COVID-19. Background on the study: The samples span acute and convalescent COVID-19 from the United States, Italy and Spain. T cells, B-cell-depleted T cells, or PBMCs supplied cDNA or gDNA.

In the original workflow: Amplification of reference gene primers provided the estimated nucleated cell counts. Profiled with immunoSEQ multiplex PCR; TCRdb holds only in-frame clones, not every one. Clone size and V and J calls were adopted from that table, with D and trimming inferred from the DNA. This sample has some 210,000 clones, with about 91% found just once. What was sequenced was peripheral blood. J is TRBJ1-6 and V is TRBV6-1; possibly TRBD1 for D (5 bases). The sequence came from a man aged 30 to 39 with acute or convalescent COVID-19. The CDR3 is CASSEARLTDYNSPLHF. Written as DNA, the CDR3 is TGTGCCAGCAGTGAAGCTCGGTTGACAGACTATAATTCACCCCTCCACTTT.